The rows below give T cell receptor beta chains drawn from one sample of a study of PD-1 blockade in classical Hodgkin lymphoma. Profiled with immunoSEQ multiplex PCR; TCRdb holds only in-frame clones, not every one. Of about 11,000 clones in the sample, roughly three quarters are singletons; the top ten hold 34%. The sample consisted of peripheral blood mononuclear cells (PBMCs), taken before the second cycle of nivolumab. These receptors all stem from a human donor with classical Hodgkin lymphoma. Each CDR3 is given with its conserved first and last residue. The D gene is left open where the match is weak. Some rows have no size entry. The others give once, few or many, or a class for an expanded clone.

j_gene,v_gene,abundance,d_gene,CDR3aa,CDR3nt
TRBJ2-1,TRBV30,.,TRBD2,CAWNLAGMRSYNEQFF,TGTGCCTGGAATCTAGCGGGAATGAGGTCCTACAATGAGCAGTTCTTC
TRBJ2-1,TRBV9,.,.,CASSATVNEQFF,TGTGCCAGCAGCGCGACAGTCAATGAGCAGTTCTTC
TRBJ2-2,TRBV28,.,.,CASSSLEGGTGELFF,TGTGCCAGCAGTTCCCTCGAGGGGGGGACCGGGGAGCTGTTTTTT
TRBJ2-3,TRBV30,.,TRBD1,CAWRNTGGTDTQYF,TGTGCCTGGAGAAATACAGGGGGGACAGATACGCAGTATTTT
TRBJ2-7,TRBV30,.,.,CAWSVRLDAYEQYF,TGTGCCTGGAGTGTAAGACTGGACGCCTACGAGCAGTACTTC
TRBJ2-5,TRBV18,.,.,CASSPVSQETQYF,TGTGCCAGCTCACCCGTAAGCCAAGAGACCCAGTACTTC
TRBJ2-7,TRBV10-3,few,TRBD1,CAISGPGTGSTYEQYF,TGTGCCATCAGTGGGCCCGGGACAGGGAGTACCTACGAGCAGTACTTC
TRBJ2-1,TRBV6-6,few,TRBD2,CASSYSTSGSNEQFF,TGTGCCAGCAGTTACTCGACTAGCGGGAGCAATGAGCAGTTCTTC
TRBJ1-1,TRBV5-1,.,.,CASSLVSGEKAFF,TGCGCCAGCAGCTTGGTGAGCGGGGAGAAGGCTTTCTTT
TRBJ1-2,TRBV9,.,TRBD1,CASSREGAYGYTF,TGTGCCAGCAGCAGAGAGGGGGCCTATGGCTACACCTTC
TRBJ2-5,TRBV19,.,.,CASSPGQFGGLALETQYF,TGTGCCAGTAGTCCCGGGCAATTCGGTGGGCTAGCGTTAGAGACCCAGTACTTC
TRBJ2-2,TRBV15,.,.,CATSRTGRGQSTGELFF,TGTGCCACCAGCAGAACCGGGAGGGGACAGTCCACCGGGGAGCTGTTTTTT
TRBJ2-2,TRBV10-1,.,TRBD1,CASSESATGITGELFF,TGCGCCAGCAGTGAGTCTGCGACAGGGATTACCGGGGAGCTGTTTTTT
TRBJ2-3,TRBV7-9,.,TRBD2,CASSSTSGTPTDTQYF,TGTGCCAGCAGCTCCACTAGCGGAACCCCCACAGATACGCAGTATTTT
TRBJ2-5,TRBV6-5,.,TRBD2,CASSYESGSWKTQYF,TGTGCCAGCAGTTACGAGAGCGGGAGTTGGAAGACCCAGTACTTC
TRBJ2-1,TRBV5-1,.,.,CASSSPSASSYNEQFF,TGCGCCAGCAGCTCCCCTAGCGCTAGCTCCTACAATGAGCAGTTCTTC
TRBJ1-4,TRBV19,.,.,CASSFSMSNEKLFF,TGTGCCAGTAGTTTTTCCATGTCTAATGAAAAACTGTTTTTT
TRBJ1-1,TRBV6-6,.,.,CASSYGQNTEAFF,TGTGCCAGCAGTTACGGGCAGAACACTGAAGCTTTCTTT
TRBJ2-2,TRBV7-9,.,TRBD1,CASSLLWQGAAGELFF,TGTGCCAGCAGCTTATTGTGGCAGGGGGCGGCCGGGGAGCTGTTTTTT
TRBJ1-5,TRBV7-2,few,TRBD1,CASSLQGGTNQPQHF,TGTGCCAGCAGCCTGCAGGGGGGGACTAATCAGCCCCAGCATTTT
TRBJ2-1,TRBV11-2,few,.,CASSWERSNEQFF,TGTGCCAGCAGCTGGGAGCGGAGCAATGAGCAGTTCTTC
TRBJ1-2,TRBV10-1,few,.,CASSETGANYGYTF,TGCGCCAGCAGTGAGACAGGAGCGAACTATGGCTACACCTTC
TRBJ1-3,TRBV5-1,once,.,CASSYYPTDSGNTIYF,TGCGCCAGCAGCTATTATCCCACGGACTCTGGAAACACCATATATTTT
TRBJ2-5,TRBV15,.,TRBD1,CATSRGQLQETQYF,TGTGCCACCAGCAGGGGACAGCTTCAAGAGACCCAGTACTTC
TRBJ2-7,TRBV2,.,.,CASTEKVEGGYEQYF,TGTGCCAGCACTGAAAAGGTCGAGGGAGGCTACGAGCAGTACTTC
TRBJ1-1,TRBV6-1,once,.,CASSEAPNTEAFF,TGTGCCAGCAGTGAAGCGCCGAACACTGAAGCTTTCTTT
TRBJ1-2,TRBV5-1,.,.,CASSYDKGPLVRGTF,TGCGCCAGCAGCTATGACAAAGGCCCTCTCGTTCGAGGAACCTTC
TRBJ2-1,TRBV19,.,TRBD2,CASSIAGSSYNEQFF,TGTGCCAGTAGCATAGCGGGGAGCTCCTACAATGAGCAGTTCTTC
TRBJ2-3,TRBV28,.,.,CASSLSGAGTDTQYF,TGTGCCAGCAGTTTATCAGGGGCCGGCACAGATACGCAGTATTTT
TRBJ2-1,TRBV19,.,TRBD2,CASRTRGGYNEQFF,TGTGCCAGTCGAACCCGGGGGGGGTACAATGAGCAGTTCTTC
TRBJ1-5,TRBV19,.,TRBD1,CASRKGQRDYSNQPQHF,TGTGCCAGTAGGAAGGGACAGAGAGATTATAGCAATCAGCCCCAGCATTTT
TRBJ2-7,TRBV6-1,.,.,CASTPTPRDEQYF,TGTGCCAGCACCCCGACCCCCAGGGACGAGCAGTACTTC
TRBJ2-7,TRBV5-1,few,TRBD2,CASSLDSGRLYEQYF,TGCGCCAGCAGCTTGGATAGCGGGAGACTTTACGAGCAGTACTTC
TRBJ2-1,TRBV28,.,TRBD2,CASSPASGGGEQFF,TGTGCCAGCAGTCCCGCGAGCGGGGGAGGTGAGCAGTTCTTC
TRBJ1-2,TRBV30,.,.,CAWRSTGGYGYTF,TGTGCCTGGAGGTCAACCGGGGGCTATGGCTACACCTTC
TRBJ2-4,TRBV29-1,medium-sized,.,CSVEEGGGRTKNIQYF,TGCAGCGTTGAAGAGGGGGGCGGGAGAACCAAAAACATTCAGTACTTC
TRBJ2-3,TRBV9,.,.,CASSVALTGADTQYF,TGTGCCAGCAGCGTAGCTTTGACGGGAGCAGATACGCAGTATTTT
TRBJ2-1,TRBV12-5,.,.,CASGLGVNEQFF,TGTGCTAGTGGTTTGGGTGTTAATGAGCAGTTCTTC
TRBJ1-3,TRBV28,once,.,CASSLEGVFSGNTIYF,TGTGCCAGCAGTTTAGAGGGGGTCTTCTCTGGAAACACCATATATTTT
TRBJ2-7,TRBV5-1,.,.,CASSLDSSAYEQYF,TGCGCCAGCAGCTTGGATTCTAGCGCCTACGAGCAGTACTTC
TRBJ1-4,TRBV28,.,.,CASRGGPEEKLFF,TGTGCCAGCAGAGGCGGTCCGGAAGAAAAACTGTTTTTT
TRBJ2-1,TRBV19,.,TRBD2,CASSPGTSGRLEQFF,TGTGCCAGTAGTCCCGGGACTAGCGGGAGACTCGAGCAGTTCTTC
TRBJ2-3,TRBV2,.,.,CASRTDRNWADTQYF,TGTGCCAGCAGGACGGACAGAAATTGGGCAGATACGCAGTATTTT
TRBJ1-2,TRBV5-4,.,TRBD1,CASSSTGGVGYGYTF,TGTGCCAGCAGCTCCACAGGGGGCGTTGGTTATGGCTACACCTTC
TRBJ2-6,TRBV28,once,.,CASSRTGSGPTALTF,TGTGCCAGCAGCCGAACAGGGTCGGGCCCAACGGCCCTGACTTTC
TRBJ2-2,TRBV5-1,.,TRBD2,CASSPIAGVYAGELFF,TGCGCCAGCAGCCCGATAGCGGGAGTCTACGCCGGGGAGCTGTTTTTT
TRBJ1-5,TRBV7-2,.,TRBD1,CASSPRTGNQPQHF,TGTGCCAGCAGCCCCCGGACAGGGAATCAGCCCCAGCATTTT
TRBJ2-1,TRBV5-4,.,TRBD2,CASSPPLAEIYNEQFF,TGTGCCAGCAGCCCCCCACTAGCGGAAATCTACAATGAGCAGTTCTTC